The 7 T cell receptor beta chains listed next were all sequenced from one sample in a study of T cell responses to AZD1222 COVID-19 vaccine (dated by TCRdb to about 2021). Library prep was done by the immunoSEQ multiplex PCR assay. TCRdb took this table from immuneACCESS and kept in-frame rearrangements with V and J called. Such tables lack part of the clones; where checked against another copy, unresolved V genes explain under half of the gap, and the rest is unexplained. The sample records 130,000 to 150,000 clones, approximately 92% of which are singletons. Clones ranked in the top ten supply more than 1.5% of the sample. In light of the paper, this sample's time point label describes: baseline before first vaccination. Sequencing was performed on peripheral blood, taken on day 0 of AZD1222 vaccination. All receptors come from an adult in good health.

V is TRBV7-7 and J is TRBJ2-1, with D possibly matching TRBD1 (6 bases). Germline V gene lookup returns CDR1 SSHAT and CDR2 FNYEAQ (reference sequence). Trimming stripped 5 bases from V and 4 bases from J, with 18 bases between. The CDR3 contains 16 residues. CDR3 sequence: CASSLSDSKVYNEQFF. The CDR3 region has the DNA TGTGCCAGCAGCCTATCGGACAGCAAAGTATACAATGAGCAGTTCTTC.

The CDR3 nucleotides read TGTGCCAGCGTCATTCACCCGGGCCCCCGGGGCGAGCAGTACTTC. Translating gives CASVIHPGPRGEQYF. The chain carries TRBV2 and TRBJ2-7, with D possibly TRBD2 on 5 matching bases. The CDR3 is 15 residues long. Germline V gene lookup returns CDR1 SNHLY and CDR2 FYNNEI. V was shortened by 8 bases and J by 6 bases, with 23 bases between the two germline ends.

CDR3 region: CASSYGESYNEQFF. The CDR3 coding sequence is TGTGCCAGCAGTTATGGGGAATCCTACAATGAGCAGTTCTTC. The rearrangement links TRBV6-5 to TRBJ2-1; D not resolved. V was trimmed by 3 bases and J by 1 base, leaving 7 bases between them. Per germline, CDR1 MNHEY and CDR2 SVGAGI. CDR3 length: 14 residues.

This chain connects TRBV19 to TRBJ2-5; D perhaps matches TRBD1 (6 bases). This CDR3 contains 15 residues. V lost 5 bases and J lost 5, with 18 bases in between. Germline assignment: CDR1 LNHDA and CDR2 SQIVND (reference sequence). The CDR3 region has the DNA TGTGCCAGTAGTCCGACCCCTCACAGGGCCGAGACCCAGTACTTC. Encoded protein: CASSPTPHRAETQYF.

The chain combines TRBV11-2 with TRBJ2-5; D may be TRBD2 (6 bases). V was clipped by 1 base and J by 7 bases, with 10 bases between them. The CDR3 consists of 13 residues. Germline loops: CDR1 SGHAT, CDR2 FQNNGV. In DNA, the CDR3 is TGTGCCAGCAGCTTAGGCGGGGAGCGGACCCAGTACTTC. This codes for CASSLGGERTQYF.

J is TRBJ2-1 and V is TRBV3-1 (or the pseudogene TRBV3-2); TRBD1 agrees at 7 bases. J was trimmed by 5 bases and V by 1 base; bases with no gene match: 14. CDR3 length: 18 amino acids. Germline V gives CDR1 LGHDT, CDR2 YNNKEL (reference sequence). CDR3 coding DNA: TGTGCCAGCAGCCAAGTTCCTCATTGGGACAGTGATAACAATGAGCAGTTCTTC. This translates into CASSQVPHWDSDNNEQFF.

CDR3 DNA: TGTGCCAGCTCGGCGGGACAGGGTAGCTTAGAGACCCAGTACTTC. It specifies CASSAGQGSLETQYF. V and J are TRBV18 and TRBJ2-5, with 9 bases matching TRBD1. The ends lost 6 bases at V and 4 bases at J; junction bases unmatched: 9. Per the germline V gene, CDR1 is KGHSH and CDR2 is LQKENI. The CDR3 spans 15 residues.